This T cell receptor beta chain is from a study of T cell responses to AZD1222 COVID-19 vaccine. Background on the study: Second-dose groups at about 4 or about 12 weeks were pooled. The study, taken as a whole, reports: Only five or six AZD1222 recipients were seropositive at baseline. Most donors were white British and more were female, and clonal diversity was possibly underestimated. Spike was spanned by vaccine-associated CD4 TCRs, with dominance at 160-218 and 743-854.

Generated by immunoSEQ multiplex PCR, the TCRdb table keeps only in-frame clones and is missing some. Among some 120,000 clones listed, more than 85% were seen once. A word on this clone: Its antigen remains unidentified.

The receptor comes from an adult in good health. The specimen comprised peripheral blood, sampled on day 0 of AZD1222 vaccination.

The DNA for the CDR3 is TGTGCCAGCAGCCTGGGGGCCAGAGCAGATACGCAGTATTTT. Protein product: CASSLGARADTQYF. The V and J genes are TRBV21-1 and TRBJ2-3; the table gives TRBD1 as D, unverified against the DNA. TRBV21-1 is designated a pseudogene. This CDR3 is 14 amino acids long.